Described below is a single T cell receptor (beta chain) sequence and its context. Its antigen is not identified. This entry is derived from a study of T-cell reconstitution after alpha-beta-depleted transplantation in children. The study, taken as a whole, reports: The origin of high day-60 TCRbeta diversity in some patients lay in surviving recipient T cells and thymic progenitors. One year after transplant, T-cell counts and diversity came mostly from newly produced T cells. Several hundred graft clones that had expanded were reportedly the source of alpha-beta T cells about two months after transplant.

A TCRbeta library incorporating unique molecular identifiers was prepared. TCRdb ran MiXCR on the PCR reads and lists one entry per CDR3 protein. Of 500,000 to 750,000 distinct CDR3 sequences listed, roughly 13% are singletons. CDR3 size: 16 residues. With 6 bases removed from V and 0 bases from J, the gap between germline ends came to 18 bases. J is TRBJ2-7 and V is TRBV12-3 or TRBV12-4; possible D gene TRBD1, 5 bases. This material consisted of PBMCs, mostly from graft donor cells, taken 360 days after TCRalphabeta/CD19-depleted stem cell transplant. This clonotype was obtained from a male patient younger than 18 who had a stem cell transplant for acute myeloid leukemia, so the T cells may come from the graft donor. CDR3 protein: CASSLPQGASSYEQYF. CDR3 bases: TGTGCCAGCAGCCTCCCCCAGGGCGCTAGCTCCTACGAGCAGTACTTC.